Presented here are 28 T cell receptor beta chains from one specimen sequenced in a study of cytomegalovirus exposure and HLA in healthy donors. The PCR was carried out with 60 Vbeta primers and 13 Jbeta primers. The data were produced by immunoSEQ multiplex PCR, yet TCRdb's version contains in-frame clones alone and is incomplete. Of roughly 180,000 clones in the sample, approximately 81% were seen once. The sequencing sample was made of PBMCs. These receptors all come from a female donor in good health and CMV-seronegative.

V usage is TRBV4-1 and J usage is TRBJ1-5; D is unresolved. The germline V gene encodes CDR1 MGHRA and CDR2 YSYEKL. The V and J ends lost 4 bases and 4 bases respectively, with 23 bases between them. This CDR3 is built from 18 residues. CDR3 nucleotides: TGCGCCAGCAGCCTCAACGGGGAGGGAAGAGGTGCGAATCAGCCCCAGCATTTT. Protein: CASSLNGEGRGANQPQHF.

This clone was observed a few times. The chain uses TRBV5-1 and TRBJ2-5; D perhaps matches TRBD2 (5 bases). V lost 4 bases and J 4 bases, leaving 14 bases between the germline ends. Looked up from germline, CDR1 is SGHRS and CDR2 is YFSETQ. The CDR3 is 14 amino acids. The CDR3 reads CASSPGKVGETQYF. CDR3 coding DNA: TGCGCCAGCAGCCCCGGGAAGGTTGGAGAGACCCAGTACTTC.

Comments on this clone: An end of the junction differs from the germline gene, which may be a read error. The CDR3 spells CASSFGTSDEQFF. The DNA for the CDR3 is TGTGCTAGCAGCTTCGGGACTAGTGATGAGCAGTTCTTC. The rearrangement joins TRBV7-7 to TRBJ2-1; 8 bases fit TRBD2. The germline V gene encodes CDR1 SSHAT and CDR2 FNYEAQ (reference sequence). CDR3 size: 13 residues.

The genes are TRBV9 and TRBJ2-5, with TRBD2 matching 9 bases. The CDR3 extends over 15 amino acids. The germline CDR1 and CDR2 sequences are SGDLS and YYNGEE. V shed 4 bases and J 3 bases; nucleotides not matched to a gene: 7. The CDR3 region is CASSLMAGGKETQYF. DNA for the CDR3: TGTGCCAGCAGCCTGATGGCGGGGGGGAAAGAGACCCAGTACTTC.

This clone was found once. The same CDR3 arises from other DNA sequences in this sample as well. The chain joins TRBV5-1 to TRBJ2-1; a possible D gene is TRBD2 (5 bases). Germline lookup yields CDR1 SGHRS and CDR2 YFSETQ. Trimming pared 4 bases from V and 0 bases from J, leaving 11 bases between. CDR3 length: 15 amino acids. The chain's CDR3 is CASSLGGSSYNEQFF. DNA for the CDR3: TGCGCCAGCAGCCTTGGAGGAAGCTCCTACAATGAGCAGTTCTTC. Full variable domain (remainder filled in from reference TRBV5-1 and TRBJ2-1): KAGVTQTPRYLIKTRGQQVTLSCSPISGHRSVSWYQQTPGQGLQFLFEYFSETQRNKGNFPGRFSGRQFSNSRSEMNVSTLELGDSALYLCASSLGGSSYNEQFFGPGTRLTVL.

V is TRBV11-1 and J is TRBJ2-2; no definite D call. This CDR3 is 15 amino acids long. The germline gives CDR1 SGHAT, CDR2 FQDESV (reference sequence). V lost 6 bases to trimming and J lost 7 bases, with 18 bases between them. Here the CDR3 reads CASSYSVEDFGELFF. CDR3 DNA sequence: TGTGCCAGCAGTTATTCCGTTGAGGATTTCGGGGAGCTGTTTTTT.

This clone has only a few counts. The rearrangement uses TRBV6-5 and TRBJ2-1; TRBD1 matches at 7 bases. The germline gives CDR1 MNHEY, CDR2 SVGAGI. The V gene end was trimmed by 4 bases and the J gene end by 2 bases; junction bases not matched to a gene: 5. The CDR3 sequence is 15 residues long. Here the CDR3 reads CASSFRQGPYNEQFF. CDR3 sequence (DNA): TGTGCCAGCAGTTTTCGACAGGGCCCCTACAATGAGCAGTTCTTC.

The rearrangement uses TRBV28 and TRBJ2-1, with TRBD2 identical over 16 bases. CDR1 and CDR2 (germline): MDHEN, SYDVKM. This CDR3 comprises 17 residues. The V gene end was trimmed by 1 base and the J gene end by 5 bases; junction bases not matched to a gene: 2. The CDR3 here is CASSLLGLAGGDNEQFF. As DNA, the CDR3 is TGTGCCAGCAGTTTATTGGGACTAGCGGGAGGGGACAATGAGCAGTTCTTC.

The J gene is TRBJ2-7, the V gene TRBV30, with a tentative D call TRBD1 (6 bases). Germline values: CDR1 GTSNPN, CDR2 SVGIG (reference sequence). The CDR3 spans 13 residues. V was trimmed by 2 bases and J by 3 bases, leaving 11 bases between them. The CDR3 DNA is TGTGCCTGGAGTACGGGACAAAGCTACGAGCAGTACTTC. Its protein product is CAWSTGQSYEQYF.

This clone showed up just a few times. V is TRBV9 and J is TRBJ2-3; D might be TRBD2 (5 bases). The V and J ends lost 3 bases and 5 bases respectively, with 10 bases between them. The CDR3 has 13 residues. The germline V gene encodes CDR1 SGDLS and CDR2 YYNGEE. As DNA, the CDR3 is TGTGCCAGCAGCGGAAGAGGGTTAGATACGCAGTATTTT. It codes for CASSGRGLDTQYF.

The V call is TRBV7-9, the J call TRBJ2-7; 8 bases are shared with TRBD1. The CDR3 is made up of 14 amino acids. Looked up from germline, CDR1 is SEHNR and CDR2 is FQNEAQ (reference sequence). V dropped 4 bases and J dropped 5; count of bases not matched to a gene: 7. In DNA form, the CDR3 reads TGTGCCAGCAGCTCCCGGACAGGGAGCCACGAGCAGTACTTC. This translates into CASSSRTGSHEQYF.

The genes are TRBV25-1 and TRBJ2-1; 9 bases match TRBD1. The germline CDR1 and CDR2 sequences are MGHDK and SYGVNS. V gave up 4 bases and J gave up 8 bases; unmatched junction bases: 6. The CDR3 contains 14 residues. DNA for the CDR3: TGTGCCAGCAGTGGGGGACAGGGTAGCCATGAGCAGTTCTTC. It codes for CASSGGQGSHEQFF. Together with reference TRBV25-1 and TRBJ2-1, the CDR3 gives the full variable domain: EADIYQTPRYLVIGTGKKITLECSQTMGHDKMYWYQQDPGMELHLIHYSYGVNSTEKGDLSSESTVSRIRTEHFPLTLESARPSHTSQYLCASSGGQGSHEQFFGPGTRLTVL.

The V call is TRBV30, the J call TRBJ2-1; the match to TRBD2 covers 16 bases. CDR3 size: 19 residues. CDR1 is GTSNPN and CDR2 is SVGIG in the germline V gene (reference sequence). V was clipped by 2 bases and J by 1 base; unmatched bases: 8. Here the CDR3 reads CAWSFTPGLAGGSYNEQFF. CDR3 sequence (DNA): TGTGCCTGGAGTTTCACGCCGGGACTAGCGGGAGGGTCCTACAATGAGCAGTTCTTC.

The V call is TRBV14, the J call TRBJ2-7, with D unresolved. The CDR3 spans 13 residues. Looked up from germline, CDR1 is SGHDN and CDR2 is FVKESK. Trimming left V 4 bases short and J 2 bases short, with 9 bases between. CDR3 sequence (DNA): TGTGCCAGCAGCCTGTCCGCAGCCTACGAGCAGTACTTC. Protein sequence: CASSLSAAYEQYF. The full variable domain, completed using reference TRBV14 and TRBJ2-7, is EAGVTQFPSHSVIEKGQTVTLRCDPISGHDNLYWYRRVMGKEIKFLLHFVKESKQDESGMPNNRFLAERTGGTYSTLKVQPAELEDSGVYFCASSLSAAYEQYFGPGTRLTVT.

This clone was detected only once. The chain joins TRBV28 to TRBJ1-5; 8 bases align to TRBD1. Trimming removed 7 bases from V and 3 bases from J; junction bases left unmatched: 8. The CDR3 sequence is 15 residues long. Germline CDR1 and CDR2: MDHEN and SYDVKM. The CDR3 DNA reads TGTGCCAGCACCGACAGGGGTTCTCTCAATCAGCCCCAGCATTTT. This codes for CASTDRGSLNQPQHF.

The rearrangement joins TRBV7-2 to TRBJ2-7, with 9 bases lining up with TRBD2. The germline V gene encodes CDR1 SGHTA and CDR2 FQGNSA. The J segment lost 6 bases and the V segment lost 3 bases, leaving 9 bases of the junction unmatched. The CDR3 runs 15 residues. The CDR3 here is CASSLGRGRAREQYF. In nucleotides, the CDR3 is TGTGCCAGCAGCTTGGGTCGCGGGAGGGCCCGCGAGCAGTACTTC.

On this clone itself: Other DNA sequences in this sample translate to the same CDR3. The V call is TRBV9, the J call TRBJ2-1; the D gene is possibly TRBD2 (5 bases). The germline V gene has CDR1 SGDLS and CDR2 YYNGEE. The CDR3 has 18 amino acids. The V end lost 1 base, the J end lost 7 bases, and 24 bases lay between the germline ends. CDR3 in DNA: TGTGCCAGCAGCGTATATTCTAGCCCACTTCCTCCGGGGAATGAGCAGTTCTTC. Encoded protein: CASSVYSSPLPPGNEQFF.

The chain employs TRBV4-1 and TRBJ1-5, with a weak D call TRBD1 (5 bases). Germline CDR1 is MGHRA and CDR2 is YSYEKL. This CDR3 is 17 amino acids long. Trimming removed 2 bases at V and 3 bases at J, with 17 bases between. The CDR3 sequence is CASSQLGGTASNQPQHF. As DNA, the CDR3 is TGCGCCAGCAGCCAACTGGGAGGGACGGCGTCCAATCAGCCCCAGCATTTT.

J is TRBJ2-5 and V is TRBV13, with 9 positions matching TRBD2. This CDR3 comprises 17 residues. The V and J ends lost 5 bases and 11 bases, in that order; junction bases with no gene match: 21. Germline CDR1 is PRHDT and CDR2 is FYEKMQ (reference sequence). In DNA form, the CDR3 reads TGTGCCAGCAGCCCATCCCTGACTAGCGGAAATACTGGGGAGCAGTACTTC. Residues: CASSPSLTSGNTGEQYF.

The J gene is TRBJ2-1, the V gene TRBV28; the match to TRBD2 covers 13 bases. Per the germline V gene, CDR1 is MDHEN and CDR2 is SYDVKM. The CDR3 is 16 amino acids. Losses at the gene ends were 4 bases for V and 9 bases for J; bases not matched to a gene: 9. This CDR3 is CASSSSGTSGTPEQFF. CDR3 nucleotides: TGTGCCAGCAGTTCCTCCGGGACTAGCGGGACACCTGAGCAGTTCTTC.

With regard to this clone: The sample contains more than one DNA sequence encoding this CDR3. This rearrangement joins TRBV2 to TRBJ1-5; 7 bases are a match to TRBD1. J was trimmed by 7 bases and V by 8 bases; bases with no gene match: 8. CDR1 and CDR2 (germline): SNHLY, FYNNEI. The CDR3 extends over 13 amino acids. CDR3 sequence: CASDLKGAQPQHF. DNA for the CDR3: TGTGCCAGCGACTTGAAGGGGGCGCAGCCCCAGCATTTT.

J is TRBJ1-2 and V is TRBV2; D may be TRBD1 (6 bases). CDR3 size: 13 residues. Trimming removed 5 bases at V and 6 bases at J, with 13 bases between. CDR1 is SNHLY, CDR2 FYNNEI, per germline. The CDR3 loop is CASSPQGRDGYTF. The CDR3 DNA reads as TGTGCCAGCAGTCCGCAGGGGAGGGATGGCTACACCTTC. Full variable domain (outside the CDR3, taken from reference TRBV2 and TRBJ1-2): EPEVTQTPSHQVTQMGQEVILRCVPISNHLYFYWYRQILGQKVEFLVSFYNNEISEKSEIFDDQFSVERPDGSNFTLKIRSTKLEDSAMYFCASSPQGRDGYTFGSGTRLTVV.

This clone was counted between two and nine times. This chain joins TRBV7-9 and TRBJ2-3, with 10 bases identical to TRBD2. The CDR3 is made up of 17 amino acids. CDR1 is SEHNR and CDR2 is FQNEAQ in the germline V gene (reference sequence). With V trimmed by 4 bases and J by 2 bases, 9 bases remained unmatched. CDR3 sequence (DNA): TGTGCCAGCAGCTGGGACGTAGCGGGGGGCCTCACAGATACGCAGTATTTT. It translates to CASSWDVAGGLTDTQYF.

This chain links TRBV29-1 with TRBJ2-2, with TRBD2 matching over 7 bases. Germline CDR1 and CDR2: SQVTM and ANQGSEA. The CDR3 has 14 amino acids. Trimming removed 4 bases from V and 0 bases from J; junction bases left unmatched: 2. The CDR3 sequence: CSVASGANTGELFF. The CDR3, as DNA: TGCAGCGTTGCCAGCGGGGCGAACACCGGGGAGCTGTTTTTT.

The CDR3 DNA reads TGTGCCAGTAGTGCGCGGGACAGGGGATTTAACTATGGCTACACCTTC. Its translation is CASSARDRGFNYGYTF. This rearrangement joins TRBV19 to TRBJ1-2, with 10 bases identical to TRBD1. Germline V lookup: CDR1 LNHDA, CDR2 SQIVND (reference sequence). J gave up 1 base and V 5 bases, and 7 bases lay outside the gene matches. The CDR3 length is 16 residues.

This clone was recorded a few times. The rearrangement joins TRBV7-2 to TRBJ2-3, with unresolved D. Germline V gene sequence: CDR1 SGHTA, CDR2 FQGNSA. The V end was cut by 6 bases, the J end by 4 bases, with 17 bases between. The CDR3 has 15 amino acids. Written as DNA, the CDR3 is TGTGCCAGCAGGATCGAGGCAGTTAGTGCAGATACGCAGTATTTT. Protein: CASRIEAVSADTQYF.

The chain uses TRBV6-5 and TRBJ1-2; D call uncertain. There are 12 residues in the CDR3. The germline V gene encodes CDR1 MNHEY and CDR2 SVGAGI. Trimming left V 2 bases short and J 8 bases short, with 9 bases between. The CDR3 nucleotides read TGTGCCAGCAGTTACGATCACACGGGCTACACCTTC. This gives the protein CASSYDHTGYTF.

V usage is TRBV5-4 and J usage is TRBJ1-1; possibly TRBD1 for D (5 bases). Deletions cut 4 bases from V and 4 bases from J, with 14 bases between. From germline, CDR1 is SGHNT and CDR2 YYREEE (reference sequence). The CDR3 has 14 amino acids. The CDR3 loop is CASSPRGGSTEAFF. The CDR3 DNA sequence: TGTGCCAGCAGCCCGAGGGGAGGGAGCACTGAAGCTTTCTTT.